A selection of T cell receptor beta chains follows, all from one sample in a study of regulatory T cells in long-lasting Graves disease. TCRdb used MiXCR to reprocess the multiplex PCR reads, holding one entry per CDR3 protein. The table has 300,000 or so distinct CDR3 sequences, about 20% seen once. The sequencing used peripheral blood mononuclear cells (PBMCs), collected when the disease was refractory, from a patient treated with antithyroid drugs. Receptor source: a female donor with Graves disease. The CDR3 runs from the conserved cysteine through the conserved F or W. Each record gives: V gene, D gene, clone size, J gene, CDR3 protein, CDR3 DNA. A D gene is named only where the DNA matches it firmly. Clone size is given for some rows only: seen once, a few or many times, or a class if the clone is expanded.

TRBV24-1	NA	few	TRBJ1-1	CATSAAPPLDTEAFF	TGTGCCACCAGTGCGGCCCCACCCCTCGACACTGAAGCTTTCTTT
TRBV20-1	NA	many	TRBJ1-2	CSARDNGYTF	TGCAGTGCTCGGGACAACGGCTACACCTTC
TRBV2	TRBD1	NA	TRBJ1-5	CTSSVGQGRNQPQHF	TGTACCAGCAGTGTTGGACAGGGGAGGAATCAGCCCCAGCATTTT
TRBV2	TRBD1	many	TRBJ2-7	CASSPRGQGYEQYF	TGTGCCAGCAGTCCAAGGGGACAGGGCTACGAGCAGTACTTC
TRBV11-2	TRBD2	many	TRBJ2-2	CASSSGTSGGPNTGELFF	TGTGCCAGCAGCTCAGGGACTAGCGGGGGACCGAACACCGGGGAGCTGTTTTTT
TRBV5-1	NA	many	TRBJ1-1	CASSLTPGGPTEAFF	TGCGCCAGCAGCTTGACTCCCGGGGGGCCTACTGAAGCTTTCTTT
TRBV4-1	NA	NA	TRBJ1-1	CASSQEKVGHTEAFF	TGCGCCAGCAGCCAAGAGAAAGTGGGCCACACTGAAGCTTTCTTT
TRBV30	NA	few	TRBJ1-4	CACRRTSRLDEKLFF	TGTGCCTGCCGGCGGACCTCCAGATTGGATGAAAAACTGTTTTTT
TRBV5-1	NA	NA	TRBJ2-7	CASSLSGVYSYEQYF	TGTGCCAGCAGCTTGTCAGGGGTCTACTCCTACGAGCAGTACTTC
TRBV13	NA	many	TRBJ2-7	CASSLIRGYEQYF	TGTGCCAGCAGCTTAATTCGGGGCTACGAGCAGTACTTC
TRBV5-1	NA	NA	TRBJ2-7	CASSFGSIGYEQYF	TGCGCCAGCAGCTTCGGGTCTATAGGATACGAGCAGTACTTC
TRBV20-1	NA	many	TRBJ2-5	CSASLRSAGQETQYF	TGCAGTGCTAGTCTCAGGTCGGCGGGGCAAGAGACCCAGTACTTC
TRBV6-5	NA	many	TRBJ2-7	CASSYSQGPYYEQYF	TGTGCCAGCAGTTACTCGCAGGGCCCTTATTACGAGCAGTACTTC
TRBV28	NA	NA	TRBJ1-2	CASSPFQGRGGYTF	TGTGCCAGCAGTCCCTTCCAGGGCAGGGGTGGCTACACCTTC
TRBV5-1	NA	few	TRBJ1-1	CASSSSPGLNTEAFF	TGCGCCAGCAGCTCCTCGCCCGGGTTAAACACTGAAGCTTTCTTT
TRBV20-1	TRBD1	NA	TRBJ1-5	CSAPGGGGNQPQHF	TGCAGTGCCCCGGGAGGGGGCGGAAATCAGCCCCAGCATTTT
TRBV12-3/TRBV12-4	TRBD1	many	TRBJ1-6	CASSLKDRGLSPLHF	TGTGCCAGCAGTTTAAAGGACAGGGGGCTTTCACCCCTCCACTTT
TRBV29-1	NA	NA	TRBJ2-3	CSVDYQANTQYF	TGCAGCGTGGACTACCAAGCCAATACGCAGTATTTT
TRBV9	TRBD1	NA	TRBJ2-7	CASSPQTGGVYEQYF	TGTGCCAGCAGCCCCCAGACAGGGGGGGTATACGAGCAGTACTTC
TRBV11-2	TRBD1	many	TRBJ1-1	CASSLPTGGHLNTEAFF	TGTGCCAGCAGCTTACCCACAGGGGGCCACTTGAACACTGAAGCTTTCTTT
TRBV20-1	TRBD2	many	TRBJ2-7	CSATGTSAEEQYF	TGCAGTGCTACCGGGACTAGCGCTGAGGAGCAGTACTTC
TRBV6-1	NA	many	TRBJ2-7	CASSLQDPIRPYEQYF	TGTGCCAGCAGCTTGCAGGACCCGATCCGCCCCTACGAGCAGTACTTC
TRBV30	NA	few	TRBJ2-4	CAWSGLNLAKNIQYF	TGTGCCTGGAGTGGTCTCAACCTAGCCAAAAACATTCAGTACTTC
TRBV3-1	NA	few	TRBJ1-1	CASSQGRSTEAFF	TGTGCCAGCAGCCAGGGGAGGTCCACTGAAGCTTTCTTT
TRBV30	NA	NA	TRBJ1-5	CACPPVFSQPQHF	TGTGCCTGCCCCCCCGTTTTCAGTCAGCCCCAGCATTTT
TRBV7-9	TRBD1	few	TRBJ2-6	CASSPGGLGANVLTF	TGTGCCAGCAGCCCAGGGGGCCTTGGGGCCAACGTCCTGACTTTC
TRBV3-1	TRBD1	NA	TRBJ2-7	CASSQEQGQGDYEQYF	TGTGCCAGCAGCCAAGAGCAGGGGCAGGGGGATTACGAGCAGTACTTC
TRBV7-8	TRBD2	NA	TRBJ2-7	CASSLALSGGFYEQYF	TGTGCCAGCAGCTTAGCACTTAGCGGGGGTTTCTACGAGCAGTACTTC
TRBV27	NA	many	TRBJ1-5	CASSSRASFTGQPQHF	TGTGCCAGCAGTTCGCGGGCAAGTTTCACTGGTCAGCCCCAGCATTTT